Only a few counts were recorded for the clone carrying this T cell receptor beta chain. Its cognate antigen is unknown. Per germline, CDR1 KGHSH and CDR2 LQKENI. Trimming took 8 bases from V and 0 from J, leaving 8 bases between them. The CDR3 contains 13 residues. Each CDR3 protein is one row after TCRdb ran MiXCR on the 5' RACE reads. This table has more than 250,000 distinct CDR3 sequences, under 20% appearing once. The data stem from a study of T-cell memory formation after mild COVID-19. General study points: Clones that got smaller from day 15 to 85 had even CD4/CD8, while clones growing later tipped toward CD4+. For contracting clones, CD4+ ones sat mainly in CM and EM, CD8+ in EMRA.

The V call is TRBV18, the J call TRBJ1-5; tentative D call: TRBD1 (5 bases). The source material was PBMCs or a T cell subset sorted from them (not recorded which). This clonotype was obtained from a man between 18 and 35 years old who had mild COVID-19 (a few samples of this study predate the infection). Cell type and time point are not known. In nucleotides, the CDR3 is TGTGCCAGCGGGGGGGATAGCAATCAGCCCCAGCATTTT. Translated, it gives CASGGDSNQPQHF.